These 4 T cell receptor beta chains originate from one sample sequenced in a study of blood T cell repertoires in COVID-19 (dated by TCRdb to the early 2020s). Libraries were made using the immunoSEQ multiplex PCR assay. Held by TCRdb, this immuneACCESS table contains in-frame sequences only and omits some clones. Under half of the omission traces to an unresolved V gene where checked; the cause of the rest is unknown. In all, the sample holds almost 200,000 clones, and more than 80% of those were seen once. Around 8% of the sample lies in the top ten. The sequenced sample was PBMCs or T cells enriched from blood (not recorded which). These TCRs come from a woman aged 18-29 years who had recovered from COVID-19.

The J gene is TRBJ2-3, the V gene TRBV5-1; a weak D match, TRBD2 (7 bases). V was shortened by 0 bases and J by 6 bases, with 23 bases between the two germline ends. Germline CDR1 is SGHRS and CDR2 is YFSETQ. This CDR3 comprises 18 residues. CDR3 in DNA: TGCGCCAGCAGCTTGGAATGGCTGGGTGCGGGGGCAGCCGATACGCAGTATTTT. This encodes CASSLEWLGAGAADTQYF.

The gene calls are TRBV27 and TRBJ1-1; D remains ambiguous. Germline V gene sequence: CDR1 MNHEY, CDR2 SMNVEV (reference sequence). The CDR3 totals 16 residues. V shed 6 bases and J shed 4 bases, with 21 bases lying between them. Written as DNA, the CDR3 is TGTGCCAGCAGCCCTGCCGGGAATGGATGGGGCACTGAAGCTTTCTTT. Residues: CASSPAGNGWGTEAFF.

Details on this clone: At one of its ends the junction is not consistent with the germline gene, which may arise from a read error. Other DNA variants within this sample encode the same CDR3. The chain carries TRBV4-1 and TRBJ1-1; D is unclear. CDR1 is MGHRA, CDR2 YSYEKL, per germline. This CDR3 is 16 amino acids long. The CDR3 protein is CASSQDRLGMNTEAFF. CDR3 bases: TGCGCCAGTAGCCAAGATCGCTTGGGCATGAACACTGAAGCTTTCTTT.

The chain is built from TRBV5-1 and TRBJ2-1; 8 nucleotides match TRBD2. V lost 0 bases, J lost 8 bases, and 4 bases stayed unmatched. The CDR3 is 14 residues long. Germline CDR1 SGHRS, CDR2 YFSETQ. The CDR3 DNA sequence: TGCGCCAGCAGCTTGGGCGCGGGGGGTTATGAGCAGTTCTTC. It is translated as CASSLGAGGYEQFF.